This T cell receptor beta chain emerged from a study of blood T cells in healthy people across ages. A second PCR of about 7 to 11 cycles used a sample-barcoded 5' primer and a J-beta primer mix. All cDNA molecules were each tagged by a template-switch adaptor with 12 random nucleotides. In TCRdb, the 5' RACE reads were re-called with MiXCR into one record per CDR3 protein. The repertoire includes 890,000 or so distinct CDR3 sequences, around two thirds of them detected once, and 25% to 35% sits in the top ten. In its sample, this clonotype was seen a few times. Germline V gene sequence: CDR1 LGHNA, CDR2 YNFKEQ. This CDR3 is built from 17 residues.

The chain couples TRBV4-2 to TRBJ2-7, with TRBD1 as a possible D gene (6 bases). With the DNA end fitting TRBJ2-5 better, the J assignment may be wrong. The sequencing input was blood. The sequence was collected from a man aged 25 to 45 in good health. The CDR3 DNA follows: TGTGCCAGCAGCCAGGGTACTGGGCAGGGGACCTCAGAGACCCAGTACTTC. Encoded protein: CASSQGTGQGTSETQYF.